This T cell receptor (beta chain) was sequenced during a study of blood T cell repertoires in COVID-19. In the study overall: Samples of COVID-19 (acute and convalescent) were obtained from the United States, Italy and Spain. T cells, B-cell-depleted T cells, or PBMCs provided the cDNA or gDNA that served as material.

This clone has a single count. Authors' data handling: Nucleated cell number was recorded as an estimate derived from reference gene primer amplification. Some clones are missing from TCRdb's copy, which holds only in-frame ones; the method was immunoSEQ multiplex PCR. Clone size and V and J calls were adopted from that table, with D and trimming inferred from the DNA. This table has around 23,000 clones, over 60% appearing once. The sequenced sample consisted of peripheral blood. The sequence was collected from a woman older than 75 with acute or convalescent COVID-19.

CDR3 bases: TGTGCCAGCAGATCGAATGACAGGGGTAGGGACACTGAAGCTTTCTTT. Amino acid sequence: CASRSNDRGRDTEAFF. The rearrangement uses TRBV11-2 and TRBJ1-1, with 8 nucleotides matching TRBD1. The CDR3 sequence is 16 residues long. V shed 6 bases, J shed 3 bases, and the junction held 12 bases outside the gene matches. CDR1 and CDR2 from the germline V gene are SGHAT and FQNNGV. Supplemented by reference TRBV11-2 and TRBJ1-1, the full variable domain reads EAGVAQSPRYKIIEKRQSVAFWCNPISGHATLYWYQQILGQGPKLLIQFQNNGVVDDSQLPKDRFSAERLKGVDSTLKIQPAKLEDSAVYLCASRSNDRGRDTEAFFGQGTRLTVV.